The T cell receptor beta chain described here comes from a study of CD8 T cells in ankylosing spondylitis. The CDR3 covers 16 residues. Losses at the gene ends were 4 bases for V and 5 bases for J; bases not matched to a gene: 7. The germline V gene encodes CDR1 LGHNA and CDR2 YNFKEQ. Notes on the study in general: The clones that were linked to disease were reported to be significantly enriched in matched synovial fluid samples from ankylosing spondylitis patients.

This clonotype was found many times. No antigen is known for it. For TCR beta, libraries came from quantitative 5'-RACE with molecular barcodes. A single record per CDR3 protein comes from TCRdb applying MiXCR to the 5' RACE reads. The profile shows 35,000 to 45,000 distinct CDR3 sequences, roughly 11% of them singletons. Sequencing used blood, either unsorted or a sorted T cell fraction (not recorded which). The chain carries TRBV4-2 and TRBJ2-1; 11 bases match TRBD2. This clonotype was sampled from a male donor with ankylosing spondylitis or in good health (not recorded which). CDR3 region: CASSPQGLAAHNEQFF. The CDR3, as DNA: TGTGCCAGCAGCCCACAGGGACTAGCGGCACACAATGAGCAGTTCTTC.